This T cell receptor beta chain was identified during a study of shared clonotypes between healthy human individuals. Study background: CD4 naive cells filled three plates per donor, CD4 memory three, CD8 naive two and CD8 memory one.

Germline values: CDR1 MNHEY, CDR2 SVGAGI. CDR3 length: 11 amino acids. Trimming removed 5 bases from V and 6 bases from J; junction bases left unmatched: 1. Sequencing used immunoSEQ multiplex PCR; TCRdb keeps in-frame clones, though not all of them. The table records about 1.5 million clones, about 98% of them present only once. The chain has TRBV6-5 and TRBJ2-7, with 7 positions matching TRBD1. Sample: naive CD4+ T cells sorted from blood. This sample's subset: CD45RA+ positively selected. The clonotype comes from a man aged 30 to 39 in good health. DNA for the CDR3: TGTGCCAGCAGTCGGGACAGCGAGCAGTACTTC. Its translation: CASSRDSEQYF.